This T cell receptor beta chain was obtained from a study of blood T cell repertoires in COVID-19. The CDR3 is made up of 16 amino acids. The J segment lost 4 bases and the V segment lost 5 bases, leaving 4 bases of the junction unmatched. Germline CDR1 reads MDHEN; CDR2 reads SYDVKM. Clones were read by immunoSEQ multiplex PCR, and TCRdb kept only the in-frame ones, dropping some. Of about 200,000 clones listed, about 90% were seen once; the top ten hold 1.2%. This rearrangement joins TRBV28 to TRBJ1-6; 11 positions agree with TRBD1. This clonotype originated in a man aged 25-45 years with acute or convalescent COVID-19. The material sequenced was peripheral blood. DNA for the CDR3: TGTGCCAGCAGTCCAGGACAGGGGGCGTATAATTCACCCCTCCACTTT. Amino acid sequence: CASSPGQGAYNSPLHF.